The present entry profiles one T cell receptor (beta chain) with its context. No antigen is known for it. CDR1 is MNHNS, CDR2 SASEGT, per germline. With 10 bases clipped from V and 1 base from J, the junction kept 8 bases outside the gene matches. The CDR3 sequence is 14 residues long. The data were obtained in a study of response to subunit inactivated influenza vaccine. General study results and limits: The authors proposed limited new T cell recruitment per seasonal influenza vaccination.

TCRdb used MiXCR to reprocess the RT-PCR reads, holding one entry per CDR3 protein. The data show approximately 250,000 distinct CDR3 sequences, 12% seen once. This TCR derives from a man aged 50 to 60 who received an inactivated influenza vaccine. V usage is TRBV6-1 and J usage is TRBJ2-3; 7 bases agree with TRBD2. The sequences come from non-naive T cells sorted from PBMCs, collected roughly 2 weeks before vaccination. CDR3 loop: CATRLARRTDTQYF. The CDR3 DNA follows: TGTGCCACCCGACTAGCCCGCCGCACAGATACGCAGTATTTT.